This TCR beta chain was identified in a study of OX40 agonist ivuxolimab in advanced cancers. A note on the overall study: Ivuxolimab, which targeted the costimulatory receptor OX40 (CD134), was an agonistic, fully human IgG2 monoclonal antibody. Intravenous ivuxolimab was administered to patients every 2 weeks at six dose levels: 0.01, 0.1, 0.3, 1.5, 3 and 10 mg/kg. Among the roughly 50 dose-escalation patients, approximately 20 had hepatocellular carcinoma, 15 or so melanoma, 9 renal cell carcinoma and 9 head and neck cancer. The dose-escalation cohort was about 83% male with a mean age of about 54 years, ranging from roughly 23 to 85. Patients were allowed to have had prior anti-PD-1, anti-PD-L1 or anti-CTLA-4 therapy, and more than 30% of the dose-escalation patients had previously received checkpoint inhibitors. Partial responses occurred in three dose-escalation patients, of whom one had hepatocellular carcinoma and two had cutaneous melanoma. Peripheral TCRbeta sequencing aimed to test whether ivuxolimab altered TCR sequence diversity and caused clonal T-cell expansion. The paper reports the monotherapy dose-escalation portion (N of about 50 patients) of the phase I ivuxolimab trial.

Study-wide findings and limitations: At doses of 0.1 to 3.0 mg/kg, clonal expansion of both CD4+ and CD8+ blood T cells was observed from baseline to week 6. Partial responders in the 0.1-3.0 mg/kg groups had among the lowest normalized peripheral clonal expansion, especially among CD8+ T cells. Which antigens the clonally expanded peripheral T cells were specific for was not determined. After ivuxolimab, CD8+ T cells had more expanded clones than CD4+ T cells on average. Low levels of normalized T-cell clonal expansion were also seen in some patients who did not respond.

Patients with autoimmune disease history or receiving systemic immunosuppression were excluded from the trial. Peripheral blood for TCR sequencing was drawn from every dose cohort at baseline, at cycle 4 day 1 and at cycle 7 day 1. Samples came from an open-label, multicenter, first-in-human phase I dose-escalation trial of ivuxolimab. The trial enrolled adults with locally advanced or metastatic head and neck squamous cell, hepatocellular, melanoma or renal cell carcinoma. Before TCR sequencing, CD4+ T cells and CD8+ T cells from peripheral blood were sorted into separate populations. For this clone: Its recognized antigen is unknown. Nothing much larger sits one base from this clone, and base qualities are not available.

Genomic DNA was isolated from the sorted cells so that the TCRbeta CDR3 region could be sequenced. The immunoSEQ Assay was used to sequence the TCRbeta CDR3 regions. TCRdb obtained this table from immuneACCESS and retained in-frame rearrangements with V and J assigned. These tables miss some clones; where compared with another copy, unresolved V genes account for less than half of the shortfall, and the remainder is unexplained. The sample profile shows 14,000 to 15,000 clones; roughly 80% of them were found once. The ten largest account for about a third of the sample. At the junction V is shortened by 6 bases and J by 5 bases, with 11 bases in between. The CDR3, from cysteine to phenylalanine, totals 12 residues. Kept here is only the CDR3 DNA, which spans 36 bases and is read in frame from base 1. The germline V gene gives CDR1 as SNHLY and CDR2 as FYNNEI.

The sequenced sample was CD4+ or CD8+ T cells sorted from blood, obtained in a trial of the OX40 agonist ivuxolimab. The receptor was derived from an adult with an advanced solid tumor such as melanoma, head and neck, liver or kidney cancer. The chain couples TRBV2 to TRBJ2-7, with the D gene too uncertain to name. The CDR3 loop reads CASRGPFNEQYF. DNA sequence: TGTGCCAGCAGAGGACCGTTTAACGAGCAGTACTTC. With the rest looked up from the reference TRBV2 and TRBJ2-7 genes rather than sequenced, the full variable domain is EPEVTQTPSHQVTQMGQEVILRCVPISNHLYFYWYRQILGQKVEFLVSFYNNEISEKSEIFDDQFSVERPDGSNFTLKIRSTKLEDSAMYFCASRGPFNEQYFGPGTRLTVT.